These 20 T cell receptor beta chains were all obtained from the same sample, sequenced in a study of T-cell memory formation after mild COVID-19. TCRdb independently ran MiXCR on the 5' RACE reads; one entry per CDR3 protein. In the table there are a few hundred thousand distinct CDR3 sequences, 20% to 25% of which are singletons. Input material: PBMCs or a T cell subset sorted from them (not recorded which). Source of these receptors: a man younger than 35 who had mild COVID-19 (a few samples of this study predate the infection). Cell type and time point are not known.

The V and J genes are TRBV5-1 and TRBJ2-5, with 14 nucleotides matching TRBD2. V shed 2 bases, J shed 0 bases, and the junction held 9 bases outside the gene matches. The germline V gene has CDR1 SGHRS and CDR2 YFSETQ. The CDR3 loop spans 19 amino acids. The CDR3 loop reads CASSFTGTSGGTNQETQYF. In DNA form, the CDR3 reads TGCGCCAGCAGCTTCACCGGGACTAGCGGGGGAACCAACCAAGAGACCCAGTACTTC.

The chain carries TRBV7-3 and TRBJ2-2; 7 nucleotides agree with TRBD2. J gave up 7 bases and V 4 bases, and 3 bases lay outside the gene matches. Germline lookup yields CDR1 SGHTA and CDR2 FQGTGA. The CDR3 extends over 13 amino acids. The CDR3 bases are TGTGCCAGCAGCTCCGGGGGGAGCGGGGAGCTGTTTTTT. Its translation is CASSSGGSGELFF. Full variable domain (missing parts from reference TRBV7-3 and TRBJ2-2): GAGVSQTPSNKVTEKGKYVELRCDPISGHTALYWYRQSLGQGPEFLIYFQGTGAADDSGLPNDRFFAVRPEGSVSTLKIQRTERGDSAVYLCASSSGGSGELFFGEGSRLTVL.

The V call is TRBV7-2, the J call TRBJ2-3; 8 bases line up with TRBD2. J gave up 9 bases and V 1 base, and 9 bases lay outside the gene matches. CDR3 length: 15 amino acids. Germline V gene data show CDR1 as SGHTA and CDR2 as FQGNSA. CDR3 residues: CASSLVGLASGTQYF. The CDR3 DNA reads TGTGCCAGCAGCTTAGTAGGACTAGCCTCTGGCACGCAGTATTTT.

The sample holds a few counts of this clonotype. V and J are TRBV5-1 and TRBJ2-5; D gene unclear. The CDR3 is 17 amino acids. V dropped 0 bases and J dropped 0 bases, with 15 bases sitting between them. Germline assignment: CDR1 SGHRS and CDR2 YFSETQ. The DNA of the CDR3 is TGCGCCAGCAGCTTGGCTATTTTCCGGGCCAACCAAGAGACCCAGTACTTC. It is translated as CASSLAIFRANQETQYF.

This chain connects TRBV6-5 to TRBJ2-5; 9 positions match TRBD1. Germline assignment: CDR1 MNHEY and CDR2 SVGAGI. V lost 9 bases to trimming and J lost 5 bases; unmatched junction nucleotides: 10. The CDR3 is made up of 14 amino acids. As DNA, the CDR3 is TGTGCCAGTAGAGCGACAGGGGGATCCGAGACCCAGTACTTC. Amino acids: CASRATGGSETQYF.

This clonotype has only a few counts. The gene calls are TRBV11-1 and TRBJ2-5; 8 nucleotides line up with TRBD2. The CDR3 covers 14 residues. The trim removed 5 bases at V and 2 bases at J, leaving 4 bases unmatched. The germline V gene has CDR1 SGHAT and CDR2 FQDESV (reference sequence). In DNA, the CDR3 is TGTGCCAGCAGCGTACTAGCGGAGCAAGAGACCCAGTACTTC. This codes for CASSVLAEQETQYF. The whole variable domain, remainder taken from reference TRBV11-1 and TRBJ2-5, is EAEVAQSPRYKITEKSQAVAFWCDPISGHATLYWYRQILGQGPELLVQFQDESVVDDSQLPKDRFSAERLKGVDSTLKIQPAELGDSAMYLCASSVLAEQETQYFGPGTRLLVL.

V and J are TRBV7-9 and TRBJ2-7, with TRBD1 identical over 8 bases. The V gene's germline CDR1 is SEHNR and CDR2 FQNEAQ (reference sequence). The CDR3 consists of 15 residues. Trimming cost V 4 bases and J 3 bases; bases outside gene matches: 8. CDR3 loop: CASSSSEDRDYEQYF. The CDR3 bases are TGTGCCAGCAGCTCGTCAGAGGACAGGGACTACGAGCAGTACTTC. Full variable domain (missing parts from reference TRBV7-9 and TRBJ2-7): DTGVSQNPRHKITKRGQNVTFRCDPISEHNRLYWYRQTLGQGPEFLTYFQNEAQLEKSRLLSDRFSAERPKGSFSTLEIQRTEQGDSAMYLCASSSSEDRDYEQYFGPGTRLTVT.

Here the CDR3 reads CASSLVGRGYTDTQYF. The CDR3 nucleotides are TGTGCCAGCAGCTTAGTAGGCAGGGGTTACACAGATACGCAGTATTTT. This chain connects TRBV7-6 to TRBJ2-3; TRBD1 might be the D (6 bases). Looked up from germline, CDR1 is SGHVS and CDR2 is FNYEAQ. The CDR3 is 16 residues long. V was cut by 1 base and J by 2 bases, with 13 bases left in between. Based on the CDR3 plus reference TRBV7-6 and TRBJ2-3, the full variable domain is GAGVSQSPRYKVTKRGQDVALRCDPISGHVSLYWYRQALGQGPEFLTYFNYEAQQDKSGLPNDRFSAERPEGSISTLTIQRTEQRDSAMYRCASSLVGRGYTDTQYFGPGTRLTVL.

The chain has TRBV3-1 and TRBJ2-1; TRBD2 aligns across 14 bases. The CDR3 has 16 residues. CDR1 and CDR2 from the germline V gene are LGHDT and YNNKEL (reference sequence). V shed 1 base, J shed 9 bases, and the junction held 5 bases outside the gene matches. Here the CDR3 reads CASSQGTSGGSVEQFF. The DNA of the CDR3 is TGTGCCAGCAGCCAAGGGACTAGCGGGGGGTCGGTTGAGCAGTTCTTC.

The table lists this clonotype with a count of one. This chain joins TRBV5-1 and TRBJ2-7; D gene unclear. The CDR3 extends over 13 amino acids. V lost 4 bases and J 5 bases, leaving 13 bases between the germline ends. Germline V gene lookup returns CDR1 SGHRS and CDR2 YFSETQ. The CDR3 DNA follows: TGCGCCAGCAGCCAGCAGGTCCCCGACGAGCAGTACTTC. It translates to CASSQQVPDEQYF.

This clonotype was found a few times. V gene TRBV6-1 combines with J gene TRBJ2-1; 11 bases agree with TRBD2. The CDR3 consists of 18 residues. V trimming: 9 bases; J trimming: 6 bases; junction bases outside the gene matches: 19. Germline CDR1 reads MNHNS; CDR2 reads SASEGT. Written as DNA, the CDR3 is TGTGCCAGTTACTTAGCGGGGGGGATAGGCGTCGGAGGCAATGAGCAGTTCTTC. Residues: CASYLAGGIGVGGNEQFF.

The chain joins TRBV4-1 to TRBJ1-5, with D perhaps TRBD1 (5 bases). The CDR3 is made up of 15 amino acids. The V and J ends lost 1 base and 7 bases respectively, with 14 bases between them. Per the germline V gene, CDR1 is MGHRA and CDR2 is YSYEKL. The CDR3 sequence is CASSQAESGRQPQHF. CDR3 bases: TGCGCCAGCAGCCAAGCGGAATCGGGGCGGCAGCCCCAGCATTTT.

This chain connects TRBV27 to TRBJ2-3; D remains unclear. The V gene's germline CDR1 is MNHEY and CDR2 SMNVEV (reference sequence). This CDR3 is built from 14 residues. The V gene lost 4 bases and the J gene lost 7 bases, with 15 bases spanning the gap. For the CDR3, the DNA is TGTGCCAGCAGTTCGGAGCCGCGCACGTATACGCAGTATTTT. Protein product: CASSSEPRTYTQYF.

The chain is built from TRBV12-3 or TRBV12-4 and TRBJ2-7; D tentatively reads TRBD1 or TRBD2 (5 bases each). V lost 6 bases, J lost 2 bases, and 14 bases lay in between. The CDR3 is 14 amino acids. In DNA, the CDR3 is TGTGCCAGCAGCCCCCGGGACCGCCCCTACGAGCAGTACGTC. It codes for CASSPRDRPYEQYV.

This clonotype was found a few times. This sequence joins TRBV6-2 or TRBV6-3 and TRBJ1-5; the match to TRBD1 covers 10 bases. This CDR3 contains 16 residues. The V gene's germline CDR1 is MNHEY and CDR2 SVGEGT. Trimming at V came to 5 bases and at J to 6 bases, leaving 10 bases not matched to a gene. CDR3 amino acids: CASSRLTGGLAQPQHF. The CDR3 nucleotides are TGTGCCAGCAGTCGCCTGACAGGGGGCTTAGCTCAGCCCCAGCATTTT.

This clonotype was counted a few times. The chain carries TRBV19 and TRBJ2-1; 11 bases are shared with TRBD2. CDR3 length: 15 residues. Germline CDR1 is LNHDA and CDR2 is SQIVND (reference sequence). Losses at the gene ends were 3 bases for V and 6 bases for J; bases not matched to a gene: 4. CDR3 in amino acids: CASSMDSGGVNEQFF. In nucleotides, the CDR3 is TGTGCCAGTAGTATGGATAGCGGGGGGGTCAATGAGCAGTTCTTC.

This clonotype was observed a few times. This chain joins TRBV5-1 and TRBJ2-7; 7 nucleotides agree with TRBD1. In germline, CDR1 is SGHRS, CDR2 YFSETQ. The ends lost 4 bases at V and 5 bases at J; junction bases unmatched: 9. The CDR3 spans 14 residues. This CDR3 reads CASSTGTANHEQYF. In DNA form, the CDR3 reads TGCGCCAGCAGCACGGGGACAGCAAACCACGAGCAGTACTTC.

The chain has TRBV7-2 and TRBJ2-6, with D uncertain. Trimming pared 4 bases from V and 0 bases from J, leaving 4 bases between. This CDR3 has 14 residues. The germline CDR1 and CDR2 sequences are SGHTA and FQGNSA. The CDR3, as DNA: TGTGCCAGCAGCTCTCACTCTGGGGCCAACGTCCTGACTTTC. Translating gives CASSSHSGANVLTF.

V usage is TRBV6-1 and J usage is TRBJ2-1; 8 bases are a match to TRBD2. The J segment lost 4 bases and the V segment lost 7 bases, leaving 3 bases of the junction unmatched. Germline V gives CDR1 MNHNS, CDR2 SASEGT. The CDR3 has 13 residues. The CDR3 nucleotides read TGTGCCAGCAATAGCGGGGCTTACAATGAGCAGTTCTTC. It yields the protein CASNSGAYNEQFF.

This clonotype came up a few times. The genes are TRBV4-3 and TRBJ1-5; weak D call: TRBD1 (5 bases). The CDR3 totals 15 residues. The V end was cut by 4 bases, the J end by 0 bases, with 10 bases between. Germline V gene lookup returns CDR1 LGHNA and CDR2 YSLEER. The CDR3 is CASSLDTDSNQPQHF. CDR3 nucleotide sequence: TGCGCCAGCAGCCTGGACACAGATAGCAATCAGCCCCAGCATTTT.